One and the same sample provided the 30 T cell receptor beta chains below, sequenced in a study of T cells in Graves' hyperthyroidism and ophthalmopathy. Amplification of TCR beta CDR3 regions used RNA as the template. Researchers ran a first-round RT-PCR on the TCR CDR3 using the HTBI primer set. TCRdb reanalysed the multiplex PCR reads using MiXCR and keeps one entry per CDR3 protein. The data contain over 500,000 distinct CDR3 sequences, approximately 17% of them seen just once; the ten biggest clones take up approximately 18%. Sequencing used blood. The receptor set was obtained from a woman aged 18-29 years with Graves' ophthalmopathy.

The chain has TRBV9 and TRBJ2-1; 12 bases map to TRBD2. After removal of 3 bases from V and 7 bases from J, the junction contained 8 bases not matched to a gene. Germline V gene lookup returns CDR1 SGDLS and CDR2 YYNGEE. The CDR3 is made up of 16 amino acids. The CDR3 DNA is TGTGCCAGCAGCGCGTCCGGCACTAGCGGGGGGAATGAGCAGTTCTTC. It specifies CASSASGTSGGNEQFF.

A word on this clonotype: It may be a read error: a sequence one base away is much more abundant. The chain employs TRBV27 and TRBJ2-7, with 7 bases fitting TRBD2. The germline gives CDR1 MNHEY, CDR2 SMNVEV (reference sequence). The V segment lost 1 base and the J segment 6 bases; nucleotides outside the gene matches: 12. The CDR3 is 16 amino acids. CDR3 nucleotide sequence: TGTGCCAGCAGTTTATACATGGGGAGGGAAACCTGCGAGCAGTACTTC. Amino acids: CASSLYMGRETCEQYF.

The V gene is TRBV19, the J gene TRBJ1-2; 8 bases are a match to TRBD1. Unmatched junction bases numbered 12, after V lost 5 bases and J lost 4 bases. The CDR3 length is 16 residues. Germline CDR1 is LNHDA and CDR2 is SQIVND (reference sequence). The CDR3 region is CASSPQGGYSPYGYTF. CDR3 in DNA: TGTGCCAGTAGTCCACAGGGGGGTTACAGCCCCTATGGCTACACCTTC.

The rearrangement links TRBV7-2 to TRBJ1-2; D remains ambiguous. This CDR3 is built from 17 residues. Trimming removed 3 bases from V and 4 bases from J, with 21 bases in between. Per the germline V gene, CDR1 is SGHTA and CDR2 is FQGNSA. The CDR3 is CASSFNPKYLQSYGYTF. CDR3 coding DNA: TGTGCCAGCAGCTTTAACCCAAAATATCTCCAGAGCTATGGCTACACCTTC.

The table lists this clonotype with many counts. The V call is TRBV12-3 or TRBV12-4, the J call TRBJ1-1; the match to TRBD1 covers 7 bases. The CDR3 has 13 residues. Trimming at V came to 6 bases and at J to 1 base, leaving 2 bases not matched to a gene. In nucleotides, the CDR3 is TGTGCCAGCAGACGACAGGGGAACACTGAAGCTTTCTTT. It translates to CASRRQGNTEAFF.

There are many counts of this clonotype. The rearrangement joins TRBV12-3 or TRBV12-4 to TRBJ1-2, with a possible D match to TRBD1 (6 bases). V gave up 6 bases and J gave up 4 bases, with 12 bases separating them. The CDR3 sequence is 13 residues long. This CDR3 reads CASRGTGIYGYTF. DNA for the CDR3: TGTGCCAGCAGGGGCACAGGGATCTATGGCTACACCTTC.

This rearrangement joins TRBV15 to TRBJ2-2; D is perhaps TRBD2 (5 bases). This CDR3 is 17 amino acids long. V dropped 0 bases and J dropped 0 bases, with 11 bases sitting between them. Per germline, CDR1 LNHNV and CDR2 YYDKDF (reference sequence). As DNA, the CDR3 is TGTGCCACCAGCAGAGATCGGGGTACTCCGAACACCGGGGAGCTGTTTTTT. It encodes CATSRDRGTPNTGELFF.

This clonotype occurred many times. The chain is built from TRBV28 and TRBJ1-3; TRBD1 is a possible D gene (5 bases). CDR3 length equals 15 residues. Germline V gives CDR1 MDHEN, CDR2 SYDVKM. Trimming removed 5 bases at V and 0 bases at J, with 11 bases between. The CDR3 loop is CASSPPGSSGNTIYF. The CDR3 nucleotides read TGTGCCAGCAGTCCCCCAGGGAGCTCTGGAAACACCATATATTTT.

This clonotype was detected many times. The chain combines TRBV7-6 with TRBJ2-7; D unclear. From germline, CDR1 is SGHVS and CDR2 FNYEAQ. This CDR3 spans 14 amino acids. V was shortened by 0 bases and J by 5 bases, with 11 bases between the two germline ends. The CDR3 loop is CASSLAYDEDEQYF. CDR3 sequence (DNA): TGTGCCAGCAGCTTAGCCTACGATGAGGACGAGCAGTACTTC.

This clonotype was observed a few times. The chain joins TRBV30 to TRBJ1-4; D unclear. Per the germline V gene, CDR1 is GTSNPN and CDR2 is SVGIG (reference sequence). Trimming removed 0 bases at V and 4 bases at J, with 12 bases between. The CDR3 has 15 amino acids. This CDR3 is CAWSVHTVLNEKLFF. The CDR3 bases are TGTGCCTGGAGTGTACACACAGTCCTTAATGAAAAACTGTTTTTT.

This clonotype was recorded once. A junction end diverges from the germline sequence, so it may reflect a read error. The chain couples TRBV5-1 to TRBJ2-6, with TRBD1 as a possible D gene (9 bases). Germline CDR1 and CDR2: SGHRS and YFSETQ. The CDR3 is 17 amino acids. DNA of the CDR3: TGCGCCATCAGCGGGGGACAGGGAGGTTCTGGGGCCAACGTCCTGACTTTC. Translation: CAISGGQGGSGANVLTF.

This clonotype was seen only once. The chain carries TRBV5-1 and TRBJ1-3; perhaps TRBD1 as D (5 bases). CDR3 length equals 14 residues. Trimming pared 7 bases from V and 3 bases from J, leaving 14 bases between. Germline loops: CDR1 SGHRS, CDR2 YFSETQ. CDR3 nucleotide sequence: TGCGCCAGCCGGCCGGGGGGAGGTGGAAACACCATATATTTT. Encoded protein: CASRPGGGGNTIYF.

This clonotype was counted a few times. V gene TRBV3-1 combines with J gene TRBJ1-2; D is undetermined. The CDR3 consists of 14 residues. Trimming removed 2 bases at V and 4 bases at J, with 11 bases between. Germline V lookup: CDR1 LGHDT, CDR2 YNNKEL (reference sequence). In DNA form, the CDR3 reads TGTGCCAGCAGCCAAACCGGGAATCGCTATGGCTACACCTTC. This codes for CASSQTGNRYGYTF.

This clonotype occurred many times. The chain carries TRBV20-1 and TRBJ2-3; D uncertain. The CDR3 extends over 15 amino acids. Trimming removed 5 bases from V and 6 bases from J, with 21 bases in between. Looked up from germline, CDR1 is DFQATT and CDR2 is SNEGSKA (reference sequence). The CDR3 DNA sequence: TGCAGTGCTCAGATTAGCTGGGCCCCCTCGGATACGCAGTATTTT. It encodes CSAQISWAPSDTQYF.

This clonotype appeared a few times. The CDR3 region is CASSQHSGVSTDTQYF. The DNA of the CDR3 is TGTGCCAGCAGCCAACACAGCGGGGTAAGCACAGATACGCAGTATTTT. This chain uses TRBV3-1 with TRBJ2-3, with 7 bases that match TRBD2. Losses at the gene ends were 2 bases for V and 0 bases for J; bases not matched to a gene: 5. The CDR3 extends over 16 amino acids. CDR1 is LGHDT, CDR2 YNNKEL, per germline (reference sequence).

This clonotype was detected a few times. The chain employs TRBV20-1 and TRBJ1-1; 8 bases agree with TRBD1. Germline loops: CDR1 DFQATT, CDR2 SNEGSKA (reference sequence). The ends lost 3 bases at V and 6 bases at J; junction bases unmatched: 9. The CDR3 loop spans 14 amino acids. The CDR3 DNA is TGCAGTGCTAGGTCCGGGACAGGTTTCTCTGAAGCTTTCTTT. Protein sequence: CSARSGTGFSEAFF.

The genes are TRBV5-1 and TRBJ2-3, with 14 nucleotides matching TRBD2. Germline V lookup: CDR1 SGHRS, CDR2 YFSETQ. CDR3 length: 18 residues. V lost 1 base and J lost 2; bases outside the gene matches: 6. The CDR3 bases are TGCGCCAGCAGCTTGTTCGGGACTAGCGGGGGCCCCACAGATACGCAGTATTTT. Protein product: CASSLFGTSGGPTDTQYF.

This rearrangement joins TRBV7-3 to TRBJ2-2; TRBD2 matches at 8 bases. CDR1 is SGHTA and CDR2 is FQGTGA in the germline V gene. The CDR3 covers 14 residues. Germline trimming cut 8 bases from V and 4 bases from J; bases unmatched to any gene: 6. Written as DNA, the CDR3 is TGTGCCAGCTCCGGGACTAGTGCCACCGGGGAGCTGTTTTTT. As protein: CASSGTSATGELFF.

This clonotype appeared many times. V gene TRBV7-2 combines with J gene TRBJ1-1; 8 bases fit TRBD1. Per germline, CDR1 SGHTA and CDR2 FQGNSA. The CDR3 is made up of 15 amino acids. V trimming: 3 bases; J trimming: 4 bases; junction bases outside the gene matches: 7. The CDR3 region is CASSLAQGAFTEAFF. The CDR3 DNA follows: TGTGCCAGCAGCTTGGCGCAGGGGGCATTCACTGAAGCTTTCTTT.

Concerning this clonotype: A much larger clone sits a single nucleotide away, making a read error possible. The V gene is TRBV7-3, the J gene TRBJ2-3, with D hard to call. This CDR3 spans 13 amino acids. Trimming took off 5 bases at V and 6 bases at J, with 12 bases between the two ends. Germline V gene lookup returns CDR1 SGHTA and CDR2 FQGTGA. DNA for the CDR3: TGTGCCAGCAGCGAACTGCCGAAGGATACGCAGTATTTT. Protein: CASSELPKDTQYF.

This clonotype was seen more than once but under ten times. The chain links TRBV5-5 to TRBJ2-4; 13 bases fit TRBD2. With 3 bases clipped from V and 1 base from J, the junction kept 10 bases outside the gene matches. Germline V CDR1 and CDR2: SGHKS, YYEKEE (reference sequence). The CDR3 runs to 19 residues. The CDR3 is CASSWESGTSGTAKNIQYF. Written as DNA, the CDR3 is TGTGCCAGCAGCTGGGAGAGCGGGACTAGCGGGACCGCCAAAAACATTCAGTACTTC.

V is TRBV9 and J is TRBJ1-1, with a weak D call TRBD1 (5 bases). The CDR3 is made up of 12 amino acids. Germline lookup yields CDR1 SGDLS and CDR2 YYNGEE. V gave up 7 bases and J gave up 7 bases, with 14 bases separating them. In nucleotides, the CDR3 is TGTGCCAGCGGGGGGGGTATCGATGAAGCTTTCTTT. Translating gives CASGGGIDEAFF.

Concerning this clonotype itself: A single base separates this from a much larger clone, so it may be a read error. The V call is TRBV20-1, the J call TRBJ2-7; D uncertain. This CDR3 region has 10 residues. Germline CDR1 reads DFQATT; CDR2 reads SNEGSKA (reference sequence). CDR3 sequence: CSARRYEQNF. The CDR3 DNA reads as TGCAGTGCTAGACGGTACGAGCAGAACTTC.

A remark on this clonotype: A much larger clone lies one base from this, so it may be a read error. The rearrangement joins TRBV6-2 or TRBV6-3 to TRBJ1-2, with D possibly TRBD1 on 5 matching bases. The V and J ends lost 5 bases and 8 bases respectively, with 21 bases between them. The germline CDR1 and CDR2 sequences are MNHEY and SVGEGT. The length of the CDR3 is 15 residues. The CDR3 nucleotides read TGTGCCAGCAGTAACCTGGGGACTGCCCTGGTGGGCTACACCTTC. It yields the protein CASSNLGTALVGYTF.

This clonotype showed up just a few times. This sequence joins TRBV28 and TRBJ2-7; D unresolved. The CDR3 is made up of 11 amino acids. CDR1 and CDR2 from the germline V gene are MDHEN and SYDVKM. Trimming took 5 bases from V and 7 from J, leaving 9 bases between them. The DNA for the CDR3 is TGTGCCAGCAGTCATACGACAGAGCAGTACTTC. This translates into CASSHTTEQYF.

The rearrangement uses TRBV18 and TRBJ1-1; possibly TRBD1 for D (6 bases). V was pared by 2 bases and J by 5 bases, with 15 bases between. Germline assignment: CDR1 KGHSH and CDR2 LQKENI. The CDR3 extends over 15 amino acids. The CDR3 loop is CASSPGGHIQTEAFF. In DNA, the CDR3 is TGTGCCAGCTCACCAGGGGGCCACATTCAGACTGAAGCTTTCTTT.

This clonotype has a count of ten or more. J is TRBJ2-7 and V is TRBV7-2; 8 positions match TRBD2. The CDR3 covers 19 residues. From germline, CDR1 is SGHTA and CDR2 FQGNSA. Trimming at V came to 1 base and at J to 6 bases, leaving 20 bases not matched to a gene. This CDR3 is CASSLGGGLSGGRASEQYF. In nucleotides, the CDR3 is TGTGCCAGCAGCTTAGGCGGCGGGCTCTCGGGAGGGAGGGCTAGCGAGCAGTACTTC.

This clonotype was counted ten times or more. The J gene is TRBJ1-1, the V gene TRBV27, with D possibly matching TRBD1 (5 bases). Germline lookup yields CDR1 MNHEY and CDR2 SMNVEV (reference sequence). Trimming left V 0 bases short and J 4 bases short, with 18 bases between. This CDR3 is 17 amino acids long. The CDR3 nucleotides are TGTGCCAGCAGTTTATCGCGGGCAGGGTTGTATGGCACTGAAGCTTTCTTT. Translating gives CASSLSRAGLYGTEAFF.

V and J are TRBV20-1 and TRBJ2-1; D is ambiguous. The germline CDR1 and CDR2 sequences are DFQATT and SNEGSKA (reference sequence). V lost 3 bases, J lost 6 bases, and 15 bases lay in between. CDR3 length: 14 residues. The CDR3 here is CSARDILGPNEQFF. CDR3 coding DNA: TGCAGTGCTAGGGATATTCTAGGACCCAATGAGCAGTTCTTC.

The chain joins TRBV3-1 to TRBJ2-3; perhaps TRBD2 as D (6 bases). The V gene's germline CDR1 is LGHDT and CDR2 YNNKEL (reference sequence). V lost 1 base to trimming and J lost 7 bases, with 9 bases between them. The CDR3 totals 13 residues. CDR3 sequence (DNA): TGTGCCAGCAGCCAAGGCGGGGAGCATACGCAGTATTTT. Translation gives CASSQGGEHTQYF.